Below, 11 T cell receptor beta chains from the same sample are listed, as sequenced in a study of beta chain features in type 1 diabetes. Findings and limits, study-wide: In all four CD4+ subsets, TCRB CDR3 length was significantly, moderately reduced in type 1 diabetes.

The antigens of these receptors remain unknown. Isolated RNA was reverse transcribed in full, so expressed TCRB transcripts were sequenced. The repertoire was sequenced with immunoSEQ multiplex PCR; TCRdb's copy has only in-frame clones and lacks some. This sample yields approximately 100,000 clones, of which roughly 28% are seen a single time; more than 0.45% belongs to the top ten. The material sequenced was central memory CD4+ T cells from blood. These TCRs come from a woman between 18 and 30 years old with type 1 diabetes.

The chain carries TRBV5-4 and TRBJ2-2, with 14 bases identical to TRBD2. J gave up 0 bases and V 4 bases, and 8 bases lay outside the gene matches. The CDR3 extends over 19 amino acids. Germline V CDR1 and CDR2: SGHNT, YYREEE (reference sequence). CDR3 loop: CASSPGTSGSGTNTGELFF. DNA for the CDR3: TGTGCCAGCAGCCCCGGGACTAGCGGGAGTGGAACGAACACCGGGGAGCTGTTTTTT.

The genes are TRBV7-2 and TRBJ2-5, with TRBD2 identical over 9 bases. CDR3 size: 16 residues. Unmatched junction bases numbered 10, after V lost 1 base and J lost 7 bases. Germline V gene data show CDR1 as SGHTA and CDR2 as FQGNSA. The CDR3 sequence: CASSLEGSGRAATQYF. CDR3 nucleotide sequence: TGTGCCAGCAGCTTAGAAGGTAGCGGGAGAGCGGCGACCCAGTACTTC.

V and J are TRBV2 and TRBJ2-1; 7 bases agree with TRBD1. V trimming: 8 bases; J trimming: 0 bases; junction bases outside the gene matches: 4. The CDR3 extends over 14 amino acids. Germline CDR1 and CDR2: SNHLY and FYNNEI. The CDR3 DNA reads as TGTGCCAGCCGCAGACAGGGCTCCTACAATGAGCAGTTCTTC. Translating gives CASRRQGSYNEQFF.

This clone was picked up a small number of times. The V and J genes are TRBV28 and TRBJ1-1, with 7 positions matching TRBD1. With 6 bases clipped from V and 1 base from J, the junction kept 11 bases outside the gene matches. CDR1 is MDHEN and CDR2 is SYDVKM in the germline V gene. The CDR3 has 16 residues. This CDR3 reads CASSPNPYRGNTEAFF. The CDR3 coding sequence is TGTGCCAGCAGCCCAAATCCTTACAGGGGGAACACTGAAGCTTTCTTT. Full variable domain (outside the CDR3, taken from reference TRBV28 and TRBJ1-1): DVKVTQSSRYLVKRTGEKVFLECVQDMDHENMFWYRQDPGLGLRLIYFSYDVKMKEKGDIPEGYSVSREKKERFSLILESASTNQTSMYLCASSPNPYRGNTEAFFGQGTRLTVV.

The rearrangement joins TRBV11-3 to TRBJ2-3, with TRBD2 as a possible D gene (5 bases). CDR3 length: 15 residues. Germline V gives CDR1 SGHNT, CDR2 YENEEA. Trimming removed 1 base from V and 9 bases from J, with 17 bases in between. The DNA for the CDR3 is TGTGCCAGCAGCTTAGGAGGGTCGGCAGGCGGGACGCAGTATTTT. Protein: CASSLGGSAGGTQYF.

This clone came up a few times. This chain uses TRBV9 with TRBJ2-7; 7 bases match TRBD1. V trimming: 4 bases; J trimming: 3 bases; junction bases outside the gene matches: 7. Germline loops: CDR1 SGDLS, CDR2 YYNGEE. This CDR3 contains 14 residues. The CDR3 spells CASSPPRDSYEQYV. In nucleotides, the CDR3 is TGTGCCAGCAGCCCCCCCAGGGACAGCTACGAGCAGTACGTC.

This clone was observed a few times. The chain couples TRBV29-1 to TRBJ2-3; TRBD1 aligns across 7 bases. V shed 1 base and J 6 bases; nucleotides not matched to a gene: 13. The germline V gene has CDR1 SQVTM and CDR2 ANQGSEA. The CDR3 sequence is 16 residues long. CDR3 region: CSVEARGGAGGDTQYF. In nucleotides, the CDR3 is TGCAGCGTTGAAGCTCGAGGGGGCGCAGGGGGTGATACGCAGTATTTT.

This clone was detected only once. Written as DNA, the CDR3 is TGTGCCAGCATTCCTACAGGAACCTATGGCTACACCTTC. Amino acids: CASIPTGTYGYTF. The V gene is TRBV6-1, the J gene TRBJ1-2; possibly TRBD1 for D (5 bases). CDR3 length: 13 residues. Germline assignment: CDR1 MNHNS and CDR2 SASEGT. Trimming removed 7 bases at V and 4 bases at J, with 13 bases between.

The V call is TRBV27, the J call TRBJ1-5, with 7 nucleotides matching TRBD1. Germline assignment: CDR1 MNHEY and CDR2 SMNVEV (reference sequence). The junction had 2 bases not matched to a gene; V was cut back by 4 bases and J by 2 bases. The CDR3 is 14 amino acids. Here the CDR3 reads CASSSGQGNQPQHF. CDR3 bases: TGTGCCAGCAGTTCCGGACAGGGCAATCAGCCCCAGCATTTT.

The chain links TRBV29-1 to TRBJ2-1; 7 nucleotides align to TRBD1. This CDR3 contains 13 residues. The V gene end was trimmed by 7 bases and the J gene end by 3 bases; junction bases not matched to a gene: 6. Germline CDR1 reads SQVTM; CDR2 reads ANQGSEA. CDR3 sequence reads: CSAATGNYNEQFF. The CDR3 DNA reads TGCAGCGCCGCGACAGGGAACTACAATGAGCAGTTCTTC.

The chain couples TRBV18 to TRBJ1-2, with D possibly being TRBD1 (5 bases). There are 12 residues in the CDR3. The V end lost 4 bases, the J end lost 8 bases, and 11 bases lay between the germline ends. In germline, CDR1 is KGHSH, CDR2 LQKENI. The CDR3 region is CASSQGMEGYTF. Here the CDR3 DNA reads TGTGCCAGCTCACAGGGGATGGAAGGCTACACCTTC.